Here is one T cell receptor beta chain with its context. What it binds is unknown. This may be a read error: a much more frequent sequence differs by one nucleotide. This CDR3 is built from 16 residues. Trimming pared 4 bases from V and 13 bases from J, leaving 27 bases between. Germline CDR1 reads SGDLS; CDR2 reads YYNGEE. A second roughly 7 to 11 cycle PCR used barcoded and J-beta primers. Each cDNA molecule was tagged by a template-switch adaptor with 12 random nucleotides. From the 5' RACE reads, TCRdb called clonotypes with MiXCR, one entry per CDR3 protein. The repertoire holds around 870,000 distinct CDR3 sequences, with under 35% as singletons. The source of the sample is a study of blood T cells in healthy people across ages. Study results and limitations: Whereas aged donors had fewer naive CD4+ cells, long-lived donors had more of them and higher diversity. Those diversity estimates obtained from one million T cells were thought to be underestimates. Across samples, TCR beta diversity tracked strongly with naive T cell percentage.

The J gene is TRBJ2-4, the V gene TRBV9; D is possibly TRBD1 (6 bases). The sample was blood. The receptor's source is a woman at least 80 years old in good health. The CDR3 coding sequence is TGTGCCAGCAGCTCAACCGACAGGCCGCGCTACAATGAGCAGTACTTC. Residues: CASSSTDRPRYNEQYF.